The clone carrying this TCR beta chain was seen repeatedly, ten times or more. The data were taken from a study of T cells in Graves' hyperthyroidism and ophthalmopathy. Template material for amplifying TCR beta CDR3 regions consisted of RNA transcripts. First-round RT-PCR targeting the TCR CDR3 was performed with the HTBI primer set. Each CDR3 protein gets one entry after TCRdb re-called the multiplex PCR reads with MiXCR. The table has a few hundred thousand distinct CDR3 sequences, 20% seen once. CDR1 is LNHNV, CDR2 YYDKDF, per germline (reference sequence). This CDR3 is 18 amino acids long. V dropped 0 bases and J dropped 2; count of bases not matched to a gene: 2. Over 18 months, lack of ophthalmopathy progression marked Graves' hyperthyroidism as stable. The hyperthyroidism was newly diagnosed and had lasted under 2 months; the patients were aged 18 to 65.

Sequenced: blood. The rearrangement joins TRBV15 to TRBJ2-6; 12 bases align to TRBD1. This TCR came from a man between 18 and 29 years old with Graves' hyperthyroidism. The CDR3 DNA is TGTGCCACCAGCAGAGAGGGACAGGGGGCGCCTGGGGCCAACGTCCTGACTTTC. Translation gives CATSREGQGAPGANVLTF.